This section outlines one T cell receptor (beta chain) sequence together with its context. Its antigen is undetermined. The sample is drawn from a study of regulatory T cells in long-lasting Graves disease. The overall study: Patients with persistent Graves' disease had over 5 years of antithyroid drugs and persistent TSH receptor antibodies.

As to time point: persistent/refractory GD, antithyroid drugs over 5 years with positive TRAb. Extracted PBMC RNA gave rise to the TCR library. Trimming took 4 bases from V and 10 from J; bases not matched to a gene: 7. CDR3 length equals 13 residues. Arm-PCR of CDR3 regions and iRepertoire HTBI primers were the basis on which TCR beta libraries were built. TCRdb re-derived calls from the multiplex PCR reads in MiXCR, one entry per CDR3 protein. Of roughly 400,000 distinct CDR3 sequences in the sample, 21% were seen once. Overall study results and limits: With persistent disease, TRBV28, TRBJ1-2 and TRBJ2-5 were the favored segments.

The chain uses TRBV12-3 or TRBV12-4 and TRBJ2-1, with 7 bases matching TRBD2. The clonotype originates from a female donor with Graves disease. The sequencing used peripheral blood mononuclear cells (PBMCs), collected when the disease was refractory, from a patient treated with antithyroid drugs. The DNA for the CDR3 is TGTGCCAGCAGTTCCAAGCGGGACGTCGAGCAGTTCTTC. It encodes CASSSKRDVEQFF.